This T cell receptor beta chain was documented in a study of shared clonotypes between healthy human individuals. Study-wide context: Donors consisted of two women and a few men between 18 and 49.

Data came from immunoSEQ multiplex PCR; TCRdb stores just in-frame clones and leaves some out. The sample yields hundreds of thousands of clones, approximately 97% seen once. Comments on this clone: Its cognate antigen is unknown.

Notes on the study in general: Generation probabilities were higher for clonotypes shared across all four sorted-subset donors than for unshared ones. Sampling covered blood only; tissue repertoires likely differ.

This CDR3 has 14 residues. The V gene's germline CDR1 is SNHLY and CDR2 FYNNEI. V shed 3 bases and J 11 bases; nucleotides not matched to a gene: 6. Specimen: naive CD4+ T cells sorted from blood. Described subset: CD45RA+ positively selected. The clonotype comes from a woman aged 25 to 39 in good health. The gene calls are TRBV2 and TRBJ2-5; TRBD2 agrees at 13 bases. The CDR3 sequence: CASSEGLAGILQYF. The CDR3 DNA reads TGTGCCAGCAGTGAGGGACTAGCGGGAATATTGCAGTACTTC. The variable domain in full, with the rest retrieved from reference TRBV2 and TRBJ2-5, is EPEVTQTPSHQVTQMGQEVILRCVPISNHLYFYWYRQILGQKVEFLVSFYNNEISEKSEIFDDQFSVERPDGSNFTLKIRSTKLEDSAMYFCASSEGLAGILQYFGPGTRLLVL.